These 7 T cell receptor beta chains were all obtained from the same sample, sequenced in a study of blood T cell repertoires in COVID-19. This table comes from immunoSEQ multiplex PCR, and its TCRdb copy is limited to in-frame clones, with some not included. The top ten clones hold approximately 10% of a sample with about 230,000 clones, 70% to 90% of them seen once. The sequenced sample consisted of peripheral blood. These receptor sequences come from a man aged 50 to 60 with COVID-19, enrolled during active disease.

This chain connects TRBV5-1 to TRBJ1-6; a possible D gene is TRBD1 (6 bases). Trimming stripped 4 bases from V and 2 bases from J, with 10 bases between. From germline, CDR1 is SGHRS and CDR2 YFSETQ. This CDR3 has 15 residues. The CDR3 DNA reads as TGCGCCAGCAGCATACAGGGCACCTATAATTCACCCCTCCACTTT. Protein sequence: CASSIQGTYNSPLHF.

V and J are TRBV19 and TRBJ2-7; 7 nucleotides line up with TRBD2. This CDR3 region has 14 residues. The junction had 4 bases not matched to a gene; V was cut back by 3 bases and J by 2 bases. CDR1 is LNHDA and CDR2 is SQIVND in the germline V gene (reference sequence). In DNA, the CDR3 is TGTGCCAGTAGTATTCAGCGGGGCCCCTACGAGCAGTACTTC. Residues: CASSIQRGPYEQYF.

The rearrangement uses TRBV5-1 and TRBJ2-1, with 8 bases matching TRBD1. Germline V gene lookup returns CDR1 SGHRS and CDR2 YFSETQ. V was clipped by 4 bases and J by 5 bases; unmatched bases: 5. The length of the CDR3 is 14 residues. The CDR3: CASSIGQGNNEQFF. The CDR3 DNA follows: TGCGCCAGCAGCATAGGACAGGGAAACAATGAGCAGTTCTTC. The full variable domain, its missing parts supplied by reference TRBV5-1 and TRBJ2-1, is KAGVTQTPRYLIKTRGQQVTLSCSPISGHRSVSWYQQTPGQGLQFLFEYFSETQRNKGNFPGRFSGRQFSNSRSEMNVSTLELGDSALYLCASSIGQGNNEQFFGPGTRLTVL.

A few counts support this clone. The chain joins TRBV7-6 to TRBJ1-3; D may be TRBD1 (5 bases). Trimming removed 5 bases at V and 3 bases at J, with 20 bases between. The CDR3 contains 17 residues. The germline V gene has CDR1 SGHVS and CDR2 FNYEAQ. The CDR3: CASSILAGTTFGNTIYF. The CDR3 DNA reads as TGTGCCAGCAGCATACTCGCCGGGACTACTTTTGGAAACACCATATATTTT.

The rearrangement links TRBV28 to TRBJ2-5; 8 bases fit TRBD2. The CDR3 totals 13 residues. Germline CDR1 reads MDHEN; CDR2 reads SYDVKM. The J segment lost 4 bases and the V segment lost 6 bases, leaving 4 bases of the junction unmatched. In DNA, the CDR3 is TGTGCCAGCAGCCAACTAGCGGTAGAGACCCAGTACTTC. Protein product: CASSQLAVETQYF.

The DNA for the CDR3 is TGTGCCAGCAGAACGGGACAGGGGATGGGCGGTTCACCCCTCCACTTT. Translating it yields CASRTGQGMGGSPLHF. V is TRBV13 and J is TRBJ1-6; 10 positions match TRBD1. This CDR3 comprises 16 residues. Per the germline V gene, CDR1 is PRHDT and CDR2 is FYEKMQ (reference sequence). The trim removed 6 bases at V and 9 bases at J, leaving 11 bases unmatched.

The rearrangement links TRBV6-5 to TRBJ1-2; D gene unclear. Germline V gene data show CDR1 as MNHEY and CDR2 as SVGAGI. With 6 bases removed from V and 1 base from J, the gap between germline ends came to 9 bases. The CDR3 contains 13 residues. The CDR3 DNA reads TGTGCCAGCAGGACTACAAGTAACTATGGCTACACCTTC. Its protein is CASRTTSNYGYTF.